The following is a TCR beta chain sequence with its context. The CDR3 loop spans 14 amino acids. The V gene end was trimmed by 5 bases and the J gene end by 0 bases; junction bases not matched to a gene: 4. The germline gives CDR1 SNHLY, CDR2 FYNNEI. Source study methods: Amplifying reference gene primers gave estimates of nucleated cell counts. Measured with immunoSEQ multiplex PCR; TCRdb has only the in-frame clones, and not every one. The V and J calls and clone size are taken from that table; D and trimming were inferred from the DNA. The table has under 130,000 clones, 65% to 90% seen once; the top ten hold roughly 4.2%. This record belongs to a study of blood T cell repertoires in COVID-19. Study as a whole: T cells, B-cell-depleted T cells, or PBMCs supplied cDNA or gDNA.

The sample taken for sequencing was peripheral blood. The clonotype comes from a man between 45 and 60 years old with acute or convalescent COVID-19. The V gene is TRBV2, the J gene TRBJ2-7, with TRBD1 matching 7 bases. The CDR3 DNA sequence: TGTGCCAGCAGTCTGAGACAGGGCTCCTACGAGCAGTACTTC. The encoded protein is CASSLRQGSYEQYF.